Each of the 25 T cell receptor beta chains below was sequenced from the same sample in a study of cytomegalovirus exposure and HLA in healthy donors. Vbeta (60) and Jbeta (13) primers were used in the PCR. Method: immunoSEQ multiplex PCR; TCRdb's copy keeps in-frame clones and lacks some. Seen here are 120,000 to 150,000 clones, roughly four fifths observed once, and the top ten hold 3% to 3.5%. What was sequenced was PBMCs. These receptors all stem from a man aged 18 to 29 in good health and CMV-seropositive.

This CDR3 is CASSPRGRRPLNTEAFF. CDR3 DNA: TGTGCCAGCAGTCCCCGAGGCCGTAGACCGCTGAACACTGAAGCTTTCTTT. The chain employs TRBV27 and TRBJ1-1; no reliable D call. Trimming cost V 5 bases and J 0 bases, with 19 bases left between them. Germline CDR1 MNHEY, CDR2 SMNVEV (reference sequence). The CDR3 length is 17 residues.

This sequence joins TRBV28 and TRBJ2-3; TRBD2 aligns across 11 bases. V lost 6 bases, J lost 2 bases, and 7 bases stayed unmatched. The CDR3 covers 16 residues. Germline values: CDR1 MDHEN, CDR2 SYDVKM. The CDR3 here is CASSTGLAGYTDTQYF. The DNA of the CDR3 is TGTGCCAGCAGCACCGGACTAGCGGGTTACACAGATACGCAGTATTTT.

The rearrangement links TRBV7-9 to TRBJ2-1; 7 bases match TRBD2. V trimming: 3 bases; J trimming: 5 bases; junction bases outside the gene matches: 1. This CDR3 comprises 13 residues. Germline V gives CDR1 SEHNR, CDR2 FQNEAQ (reference sequence). DNA for the CDR3: TGTGCCAGCAGCTTCGCGGGAGACAATGAGCAGTTCTTC. This sequence encodes CASSFAGDNEQFF.

The genes are TRBV6-1 and TRBJ1-2; 10 nucleotides align to TRBD1. Germline values: CDR1 MNHNS, CDR2 SASEGT. The CDR3 runs 12 residues. The V segment lost 8 bases and the J segment 7 bases; nucleotides outside the gene matches: 4. This CDR3 reads CASARDRGGYTF. The DNA of the CDR3 is TGTGCCAGCGCCCGGGACAGGGGTGGCTACACCTTC.

This rearrangement joins TRBV28 to TRBJ2-1, with 12 bases fitting TRBD2. The CDR3 has 17 amino acids. Germline lookup yields CDR1 MDHEN and CDR2 SYDVKM. With V trimmed by 3 bases and J by 3 bases, 6 bases remained unmatched. CDR3 loop: CASSLGTSGSIYNEQFF. The CDR3 nucleotides read TGTGCCAGCAGTTTGGGGACTAGCGGGTCGATCTACAATGAGCAGTTCTTC.

The chain employs TRBV5-6 and TRBJ1-5; TRBD1 agrees at 12 bases. Germline V gives CDR1 SGHDT, CDR2 YYEEEE. The CDR3 is made up of 18 amino acids. The V segment lost 2 bases and the J segment 0 bases; nucleotides outside the gene matches: 6. CDR3 loop: CASSFRDRGPYSNQPQHF. The CDR3 bases are TGTGCCAGCAGCTTTAGGGACAGGGGGCCTTATAGCAATCAGCCCCAGCATTTT.

The chain couples TRBV7-9 to TRBJ2-7, with TRBD2 as a possible D gene (5 bases). The CDR3 covers 14 residues. V shed 5 bases and J shed 0 bases, with 11 bases lying between them. From germline, CDR1 is SEHNR and CDR2 FQNEAQ (reference sequence). The CDR3 is CASSHDGSSYEQYF. The CDR3 DNA reads as TGTGCCAGCAGCCACGATGGGAGCTCCTACGAGCAGTACTTC.

Only a few counts were recorded for this clone. This sequence joins TRBV30 and TRBJ2-6, with D perhaps TRBD1 (6 bases). The V end lost 2 bases, the J end lost 0 bases, and 14 bases lay between the germline ends. This CDR3 has 17 amino acids. Germline CDR1 is GTSNPN and CDR2 is SVGIG (reference sequence). CDR3 protein: CAWSPDRLGSGANVLTF. The CDR3, as DNA: TGTGCCTGGAGTCCCGACAGGCTAGGCTCTGGGGCCAACGTCCTGACTTTC.

The CDR3 bases are TGCGCCAGCAGCCAAGGACCTGGAGGGACTGAAGCTTTCTTT. It codes for CASSQGPGGTEAFF. The rearrangement links TRBV4-1 to TRBJ1-1; D not certain. From germline, CDR1 is MGHRA and CDR2 YSYEKL. Between the trimmed V and J ends, which lost 1 base and 5 bases, there was a span of 11 bases. This CDR3 contains 14 residues.

There are a few counts of this clone. This sequence joins TRBV6-1 and TRBJ1-2; 7 bases fit TRBD1. The CDR3 length is 15 residues. J lost 5 bases, V lost 3 bases, and 9 bases had no gene match. Germline CDR1 is MNHNS and CDR2 is SASEGT. CDR3: CASSDGGQEVYGYTF. Written as DNA, the CDR3 is TGTGCCAGCAGTGATGGCGGACAGGAGGTTTATGGCTACACCTTC.

The chain combines TRBV4-1 with TRBJ2-1; 12 nucleotides line up with TRBD2. V gave up 4 bases and J gave up 0 bases; unmatched junction bases: 1. Germline-derived CDR1 and CDR2 are MGHRA and YSYEKL. There are 16 residues in the CDR3. This CDR3 reads CASSPTSGSSYNEQFF. CDR3 in DNA: TGCGCCAGCAGCCCGACTAGCGGGAGCTCCTACAATGAGCAGTTCTTC.

About this clone: One end of the junction varies from germline; a read error may be responsible. The chain links TRBV27 to TRBJ2-7; TRBD1 might be the D (5 bases). Germline V gene sequence: CDR1 MNHEY, CDR2 SMNVEV (reference sequence). The CDR3 has 16 amino acids. The CDR3 DNA sequence: TGTGCCGGCAGTTTTTCCCTAGATGGGGCGGACTACGAGCAGTACTTC. This codes for CAGSFSLDGADYEQYF.

This clone is a singleton in its sample. The genes are TRBV7-9 and TRBJ2-5; possibly TRBD2 for D (6 bases). V lost 4 bases and J 2 bases, leaving 14 bases between the germline ends. Germline values: CDR1 SEHNR, CDR2 FQNEAQ (reference sequence). The length of the CDR3 is 15 residues. The CDR3 sequence is CASSSTRGRQETQYF. As DNA, the CDR3 is TGTGCCAGCAGCTCCACCCGGGGGAGACAAGAGACCCAGTACTTC. The variable domain in full, completed from reference TRBV7-9 and TRBJ2-5, reads DTGVSQNPRHKITKRGQNVTFRCDPISEHNRLYWYRQTLGQGPEFLTYFQNEAQLEKSRLLSDRFSAERPKGSFSTLEIQRTEQGDSAMYLCASSSTRGRQETQYFGPGTRLLVL.

This clone appeared a few times. The chain carries TRBV19 and TRBJ2-1; TRBD2 might be the D (5 bases). The CDR3 is 17 residues long. Germline V gives CDR1 LNHDA, CDR2 SQIVND (reference sequence). With 10 bases removed from V and 2 bases from J, the gap between germline ends came to 24 bases. The CDR3 sequence: CATSLKERPYPYNEQFF. The CDR3 nucleotides read TGTGCCACCAGCCTTAAGGAGCGGCCCTACCCCTACAATGAGCAGTTCTTC. Drawing the rest from reference TRBV19 and TRBJ2-1, the complete variable domain is DGGITQSPKYLFRKEGQNVTLSCEQNLNHDAMYWYRQDPGQGLRLIYYSQIVNDFQKGDIAEGYSVSREKKESFPLTVTSAQKNPTAFYLCATSLKERPYPYNEQFFGPGTRLTVL.

V usage is TRBV28 and J usage is TRBJ1-2; 10 bases match TRBD1. Germline CDR1 and CDR2: MDHEN and SYDVKM. This CDR3 comprises 15 residues. Trimming at V came to 7 bases and at J to 1 base, leaving 6 bases not matched to a gene. CDR3 loop: CASKTGGADNYGYTF. The CDR3 region has the DNA TGTGCCAGCAAGACAGGGGGCGCGGATAACTATGGCTACACCTTC.

The table lists this clone with a few counts. The V and J genes are TRBV19 and TRBJ1-1; 9 nucleotides align to TRBD1. The CDR3 has 15 residues. Looked up from germline, CDR1 is LNHDA and CDR2 is SQIVND (reference sequence). V lost 5 bases and J lost 6; bases outside the gene matches: 10. DNA for the CDR3: TGTGCCAGTAGTTCCTCCCGGACAGGGGAATCTGAAGCTTTCTTT. Amino acids: CASSSSRTGESEAFF.

This clone has just a few counts. V usage is TRBV27 and J usage is TRBJ1-5; D unclear. The germline CDR1 and CDR2 sequences are MNHEY and SMNVEV (reference sequence). Between the trimmed V and J ends, which lost 6 bases and 2 bases, there was a span of 11 bases. The CDR3 has 14 residues. The CDR3 DNA sequence: TGTGCCAGCAGGATCGGTGTGGGCAATCAGCCCCAGCATTTT. This codes for CASRIGVGNQPQHF.

This clone occurred a few times. J is TRBJ2-1 and V is TRBV7-8, with 10 bases lining up with TRBD2. The CDR3 is made up of 14 amino acids. CDR1 is SGHVS, CDR2 FQNEAQ, per germline. The J segment lost 9 bases and the V segment lost 4 bases, leaving 6 bases of the junction unmatched. CDR3 protein: CASSWSSGRTEQFF. The CDR3 DNA follows: TGTGCCAGCAGCTGGTCTAGCGGGAGAACTGAGCAGTTCTTC.

The chain joins TRBV18 to TRBJ1-1; perhaps TRBD1 as D (6 bases). CDR3 length: 14 amino acids. The germline V and J ends were trimmed by 2 bases and 4 bases, with 11 bases remaining between them. Germline-derived CDR1 and CDR2 are KGHSH and LQKENI. CDR3 DNA: TGTGCCAGCTCACCAAACAGGGACGGCACTGAAGCTTTCTTT. Translated: CASSPNRDGTEAFF.

This chain uses TRBV6-5 with TRBJ2-3; D is possibly TRBD2 (5 bases). CDR1 and CDR2 (germline): MNHEY, SVGAGI. V lost 6 bases and J 0 bases, leaving 13 bases between the germline ends. CDR3 size: 15 residues. CDR3 residues: CASRAEVTSTDTQYF. CDR3 DNA: TGTGCCAGCAGAGCGGAGGTAACTAGCACAGATACGCAGTATTTT.

This sequence joins TRBV6-5 and TRBJ2-7; 9 bases match TRBD1. After removal of 5 bases from V and 4 bases from J, the junction contained 9 bases not matched to a gene. CDR1 is MNHEY and CDR2 is SVGAGI in the germline V gene. This CDR3 spans 15 amino acids. Here the CDR3 reads CASSGRDRAPYEQYF. DNA of the CDR3: TGTGCCAGCAGTGGACGGGACAGGGCTCCGTACGAGCAGTACTTC.

This clone was seen a few times. This chain connects TRBV7-9 to TRBJ2-7, with 8 bases matching TRBD1. This CDR3 spans 14 amino acids. The V segment lost 1 base and the J segment 5 bases; nucleotides outside the gene matches: 4. CDR1 and CDR2 (germline): SEHNR, FQNEAQ (reference sequence). For the CDR3, the DNA is TGTGCCAGCAGCTTAGTGGACAGGGCCAACGAGCAGTACTTC. It specifies CASSLVDRANEQYF.

The chain has TRBV19 and TRBJ1-2, with 8 bases matching TRBD1. J was trimmed by 3 bases and V by 5 bases; bases with no gene match: 8. Germline CDR1 reads LNHDA; CDR2 reads SQIVND (reference sequence). This CDR3 comprises 15 residues. CDR3 in amino acids: CASSPRQGMDYGYTF. CDR3 in DNA: TGTGCCAGTAGTCCGAGACAGGGGATGGACTATGGCTACACCTTC.

This clone was counted a few times. The rearrangement joins TRBV6-6 to TRBJ2-1; 10 nucleotides match TRBD2. J lost 15 bases, V lost 10 bases, and 15 bases had no gene match. CDR1 is MNHNY, CDR2 SVGAGI, per germline (reference sequence). This CDR3 contains 13 residues. CDR3 sequence (DNA): TGTGCCACCTCCGCTAGCGGGAGTAGGGCGCGGTTCTTC. This sequence encodes CATSASGSRARFF.

The V gene is TRBV9, the J gene TRBJ2-7; D is ambiguous. CDR1 is SGDLS, CDR2 YYNGEE, per germline. The CDR3 spans 15 residues. Trimming removed 4 bases from V and 7 bases from J, with 21 bases in between. Written as DNA, the CDR3 is TGTGCCAGCAGCCCTGGCCTGGCCCCCTCAGTAGAGCAGTACTTC. The encoded protein is CASSPGLAPSVEQYF. Full variable domain (rest looked up from reference TRBV9 and TRBJ2-7): DSGVTQTPKHLITATGQRVTLRCSPRSGDLSVYWYQQSLDQGLQFLIQYYNGEERAKGNILERFSAQQFPDLHSELNLSSLELGDSALYFCASSPGLAPSVEQYFGPGTRLTVT.